This T cell receptor beta chain was identified in a study of cytomegalovirus exposure and HLA in healthy donors. Whole-study context: The same platform as the approximately 660 first-cohort repertoires was used for the 100 to 150 validation repertoires, a later analysis reported. Findings and caveats of the study: The study recorded 164 TCR beta chains that were cytomegalovirus-associated.

The V gene's germline CDR1 is SGDLS and CDR2 YYNGEE. CDR3 length: 17 residues. J was trimmed by 3 bases and V by 3 bases; bases with no gene match: 8. Sequencing used immunoSEQ multiplex PCR; TCRdb keeps in-frame clones, though not all of them. There are over 85,000 clones in the sample; around 89% occur only once, and almost 1.5% lies in the top ten. On this clone itself: Its antigen is unidentified.

Specimen: PBMCs. The receptor was isolated from a woman in her 30s in good health and CMV-seropositive. The V call is TRBV9, the J call TRBJ2-1; 11 bases align to TRBD2. CDR3: CASSETQLAGVYNEQFF. The CDR3 DNA is TGTGCCAGCAGCGAGACCCAACTAGCGGGAGTCTACAATGAGCAGTTCTTC.